A selection of T cell receptor beta chains follows, all from one sample in a study of T cells in Graves' hyperthyroidism and ophthalmopathy. TCRdb independently ran MiXCR on the multiplex PCR reads; one entry per CDR3 protein. The sample lists roughly 300,000 distinct CDR3 sequences, about 15% seen once, with 20% to 25% in the top ten. The sequenced sample was blood. The source is a woman in her twenties or thirties with Graves' hyperthyroidism. CDR3s include the opening cysteine and the closing phenylalanine or tryptophan. The order of the fields is V gene, J gene, CDR3 protein.

TRBV20-1,TRBJ1-6,CSAFDNSPLHF
TRBV28,TRBJ2-2,CASSLPGWGTGELFF
TRBV7-9,TRBJ2-2,CASSLESGGTGELFF
TRBV3-1,TRBJ2-2,CASSPGLAGGWTGELFF
TRBV2,TRBJ1-1,CARGGLRGTNTEAFF
TRBV6-1,TRBJ2-1,CASSEQEGGNEQFF
TRBV6-1,TRBJ1-3,CASSEFRRSGNTIYF
TRBV7-3,TRBJ2-7,CASSLTGRDEQYF
TRBV7-8,TRBJ1-4,CASSPRTGKLFF
TRBV4-2,TRBJ2-7,CASSSQNSYEQYF
TRBV18,TRBJ1-1,CASSLTGGTTEAFF
TRBV29-1,TRBJ1-5,CSVETTGDQPQHF
TRBV20-1,TRBJ2-5,CSASRAGVGETQYF
TRBV6-1,TRBJ1-1,CASRGLDVSNTEAFF
TRBV11-2,TRBJ2-4,CASSSQTSRKNIQYF
TRBV28,TRBJ2-6,CASSQDQWGVSLSGANVLTF
TRBV18,TRBJ2-1,CASSSELAGAGEQFF
TRBV19,TRBJ2-5,CASSIVREETQYF
TRBV3-1,TRBJ2-7,CASSQDPGGQGASPNYEQYF
TRBV2,TRBJ2-5,CASRGPRGRETQYF
TRBV6-1,TRBJ2-1,CASSPRSGSYNEQFF
TRBV7-2,TRBJ2-5,CASSPRELAGTVETQYF
TRBV7-3,TRBJ1-5,CASNITSGQTNQPQHF
TRBV27,TRBJ2-2,CASSLFPTGELFF
TRBV6-1,TRBJ1-3,CASRRGIEGNTIYF
TRBV5-4,TRBJ2-5,CASSFWQQETQYF
TRBV20-1,TRBJ2-3,CSPAASTDTQYF
TRBV25-1,TRBJ2-7,CASSDRQGNSYEQYF
TRBV13,TRBJ2-5,CASSSDRGETQYF
TRBV6-1,TRBJ1-1,CASSLRTMKNTEAFF
TRBV6-7,TRBJ2-3,CASSFWSRVWGTQYF
TRBV7-8,TRBJ2-5,CASGGSAETQYF
TRBV7-2,TRBJ2-4,CASRQTGDRNIQYF
TRBV28,TRBJ1-4,CASSAPIHAEKLFF
TRBV29-1,TRBJ2-3,CSVERARDGHPDTQYF
TRBV13,TRBJ2-5,CASSLGQGQQETQYF
TRBV7-8,TRBJ2-5,CASSLGTDLETQYF
TRBV7-2,TRBJ1-5,CASSYRAPGDQPQHF
TRBV20-1,TRBJ1-6,CSARDSLGGVSSYNSPLHF
TRBV5-1,TRBJ2-1,CASSAPQPGRGTQKDAFF
TRBV6-1,TRBJ1-5,CASRTGSWNQPQHF
TRBV19,TRBJ1-2,CASGGFTGNHGYTF
TRBV7-9,TRBJ2-7,CASSLEASSGKFPYEQYF
TRBV25-1,TRBJ1-6,CASSGTTGGFSPLHF
TRBV20-1,TRBJ1-6,CSASPSSYNSPLHF
TRBV6-1,TRBJ2-7,CASSLARDGYEQYF
TRBV6-5,TRBJ2-3,CASSYSMATESTDTQYF
TRBV5-6,TRBJ2-2,CASSTPRRDTGELFF
TRBV19,TRBJ1-1,CATSKGGFDTEAFF
TRBV28,TRBJ2-7,CASSPSPSGTGEQYF